A single sample gave rise to the 26 T cell receptor beta chains below, sequenced in a study of T-cell reconstitution after alpha-beta-depleted transplantation in children. As it was prepared, the TCRbeta library received unique molecular identifiers. From the PCR reads, TCRdb called clonotypes with MiXCR, one entry per CDR3 protein. The sample shows over 450,000 distinct CDR3 sequences, over 9.5% of them seen only once. This material consisted of PBMCs, taken before TCRalphabeta/CD19-depleted stem cell transplant. The receptors were sampled from a child aged 2-15 years with inherited bone marrow failure, due to receive a stem cell transplant.

This clonotype showed up many times. V is TRBV10-3 and J is TRBJ2-2; perhaps TRBD1 as D (6 bases). In germline, CDR1 is ENHRY, CDR2 SYGVKD. The CDR3 has 13 residues. V lost 9 bases and J lost 2, with 10 bases in between. CDR3 amino acids: CAMTGTNTGELFF. In nucleotides, the CDR3 is TGTGCCATGACCGGGACAAACACCGGGGAGCTGTTTTTT.

This clonotype appeared many times. This rearrangement joins TRBV12-3 or TRBV12-4 to TRBJ1-1, with D hard to call. V gave up 6 bases and J gave up 4 bases, with 9 bases separating them. The CDR3 is made up of 12 amino acids. CDR3 in DNA: TGTGCCAGCAGGTTTCCTAGCACTGAAGCTTTCTTT. Its protein is CASRFPSTEAFF.

This clonotype was observed a handful of times. The genes are TRBV12-3 or TRBV12-4 and TRBJ2-7; no clear D. The CDR3 spans 13 residues. V lost 3 bases, J lost 2 bases, and 8 bases lay in between. CDR3 region: CASSFTMTYEQYF. As DNA, the CDR3 is TGTGCCAGCAGTTTTACGATGACCTACGAGCAGTACTTC.

V and J are TRBV11-2 and TRBJ2-7; 8 bases are a match to TRBD1. The germline gives CDR1 SGHAT, CDR2 FQNNGV. The CDR3 runs to 14 residues. Trimming removed 3 bases from V and 6 bases from J; junction bases left unmatched: 7. The CDR3 coding sequence is TGTGCCAGCAGCTTTACCGGGACAGGATCCGAGCAGTACTTC. Its protein product is CASSFTGTGSEQYF.

The chain links TRBV12-3 or TRBV12-4 to TRBJ2-3; 8 bases match TRBD2. V trimming: 5 bases; J trimming: 1 base; junction bases outside the gene matches: 5. The CDR3 runs 15 residues. The CDR3 nucleotides are TGTGCCAGCAGTCTTAGCGGGACGGGCACAGATACGCAGTATTTT. It encodes CASSLSGTGTDTQYF.

Only a few counts were recorded for this clonotype. This chain uses TRBV7-9 with TRBJ1-1; TRBD1 matches at 9 bases. The CDR3 is 14 residues long. Per the germline V gene, CDR1 is SEHNR and CDR2 is FQNEAQ (reference sequence). Trimming took 6 bases from V and 6 from J; bases not matched to a gene: 8. CDR3 sequence (DNA): TGTGCCAGCAGTCCGACAGGGGGTATGGCTGAAGCTTTCTTT. This gives the protein CASSPTGGMAEAFF.

This clonotype was observed many times. The rearrangement links TRBV7-9 to TRBJ2-7; no reliable D call. Trimming removed 0 bases at V and 0 bases at J, with 12 bases between. The CDR3 is 16 residues long. CDR1 SEHNR and CDR2 FQNEAQ come from the germline V gene (reference sequence). CDR3 nucleotides: TGTGCCAGCAGCTTAGCGCAAGGGCCGACCTCCTACGAGCAGTACTTC. It yields the protein CASSLAQGPTSYEQYF.

This chain links TRBV7-9 with TRBJ2-4; possible D gene TRBD1, 6 bases. V was trimmed by 5 bases and J by 3 bases, leaving 14 bases between them. The CDR3 covers 15 residues. The germline CDR1 and CDR2 sequences are SEHNR and FQNEAQ (reference sequence). The CDR3 DNA reads as TGTGCCAGCAGCCCTCGACAGGCCGGCAAAAACATTCAGTACTTC. This encodes CASSPRQAGKNIQYF.

The rearrangement joins TRBV6-5 to TRBJ2-7; perhaps TRBD2 as D (5 bases). This CDR3 spans 15 amino acids. V lost 3 bases to trimming and J lost 2 bases, with 14 bases between them. Germline V gene sequence: CDR1 MNHEY, CDR2 SVGAGI. CDR3 amino acids: CASSYAGGSTYEQYF. CDR3 DNA: TGTGCCAGCAGTTATGCGGGCGGTTCTACCTACGAGCAGTACTTC.

Ten or more counts support this clonotype. J is TRBJ2-3 and V is TRBV5-1; unclear D gene. V was clipped by 2 bases and J by 2 bases, with 6 bases between them. The CDR3 covers 13 residues. Germline CDR1 and CDR2: SGHRS and YFSETQ. In nucleotides, the CDR3 is TGCGCCAGCAGCTTTCGGTACACAGATACGCAGTATTTT. Protein sequence: CASSFRYTDTQYF.

The rearrangement uses TRBV10-3 and TRBJ2-3, with a possible D match to TRBD2 (5 bases). The CDR3 is 13 amino acids. CDR1 is ENHRY and CDR2 is SYGVKD in the germline V gene. Trimming stripped 2 bases from V and 3 bases from J, with 6 bases between. CDR3 nucleotides: TGTGCCATCAGTGAGCCGGGAACAGATACGCAGTATTTT. Encoded protein: CAISEPGTDTQYF.

As regards this clonotype: This could be a read error, since a much larger clone is one nucleotide away. Written as DNA, the CDR3 is TGCAGTGCTAGCGAGGGGACAGGGTCACAAGAGACCCAGTACTTC. This translates into CSASEGTGSQETQYF. The chain joins TRBV20-1 to TRBJ2-5; TRBD1 agrees at 9 bases. From germline, CDR1 is DFQATT and CDR2 SNEGSKA (reference sequence). This CDR3 spans 15 amino acids. The V segment lost 3 bases and the J segment 2 bases; nucleotides outside the gene matches: 7.

In its sample, this clonotype was seen many times. The rearrangement links TRBV7-2 to TRBJ2-7; tentative D call: TRBD1 (6 bases). V was shortened by 11 bases and J by 0 bases, with 17 bases between the two germline ends. Germline V gives CDR1 SGHTA, CDR2 FQGNSA. This CDR3 contains 14 residues. The DNA of the CDR3 is TGTGCCTCGGAGTACAGGGTAGGCTCCTACGAGCAGTACTTC. It translates to CASEYRVGSYEQYF.

This clonotype was recorded at least ten times. This chain joins TRBV28 and TRBJ2-7, with D perhaps assigned TRBD1 or TRBD2 (5 bases each). CDR1 is MDHEN, CDR2 SYDVKM, per germline. CDR3 size: 15 residues. The V and J ends lost 6 bases and 0 bases respectively, with 15 bases between them. The CDR3 sequence: CASSNPGTLSYEQYF. Here the CDR3 DNA reads TGTGCCAGCAGCAACCCAGGGACCCTCTCCTACGAGCAGTACTTC. Full variable domain (remainder filled in from reference TRBV28 and TRBJ2-7): DVKVTQSSRYLVKRTGEKVFLECVQDMDHENMFWYRQDPGLGLRLIYFSYDVKMKEKGDIPEGYSVSREKKERFSLILESASTNQTSMYLCASSNPGTLSYEQYFGPGTRLTVT.

The chain uses TRBV20-1 and TRBJ2-7; 7 positions match TRBD2. Germline assignment: CDR1 DFQATT and CDR2 SNEGSKA (reference sequence). The CDR3 is made up of 15 amino acids. The V segment lost 6 bases and the J segment 5 bases; nucleotides outside the gene matches: 16. The CDR3 protein is CSAVPSLWREHEQYF. In DNA form, the CDR3 reads TGCAGTGCCGTGCCCTCCCTATGGCGGGAGCACGAGCAGTACTTC.

Points on this clonotype: A clone one base away is much larger, so this may be a read error. This chain joins TRBV10-2 and TRBJ2-7; D might be TRBD2 (6 bases). The CDR3 has 13 amino acids. V lost 7 bases to trimming and J lost 2 bases, with 12 bases between them. Looked up from germline, CDR1 is WSHSY and CDR2 is SAAADI. CDR3 amino acids: CASKASDTYEQYF. In nucleotides, the CDR3 is TGCGCCAGCAAGGCTAGCGATACCTACGAGCAGTACTTC.

The J gene is TRBJ1-2, the V gene TRBV4-2; D gene ambiguous. From germline, CDR1 is LGHNA and CDR2 YNFKEQ. The V end lost 4 bases, the J end lost 7 bases, and 10 bases lay between the germline ends. The CDR3 sequence is 12 residues long. In nucleotides, the CDR3 is TGTGCCAGCAGCCCCGGGCCCCCTGGCTACACCTTC. Translated, it gives CASSPGPPGYTF.

This clonotype was picked up many times. The chain links TRBV5-6 to TRBJ2-1; TRBD2 is a possible D gene (6 bases). V dropped 10 bases and J dropped 6 bases, with 14 bases sitting between them. This CDR3 has 12 amino acids. Germline loops: CDR1 SGHDT, CDR2 YYEEEE. The CDR3 here is CAGGLRGNEQFF. The CDR3 DNA reads TGTGCCGGGGGACTCCGGGGCAATGAGCAGTTCTTC.

This clonotype was recorded a few times. The V gene is TRBV7-2, the J gene TRBJ1-1; D gene unclear. Trimming removed 5 bases at V and 3 bases at J, with 10 bases between. The CDR3 runs 13 residues. Germline V gives CDR1 SGHTA, CDR2 FQGNSA. The DNA for the CDR3 is TGTGCCAGCAGCACACAACCGGACACTGAAGCTTTCTTT. Translation: CASSTQPDTEAFF.

The table lists this clonotype with many counts. V and J are TRBV9 and TRBJ1-6, with D unresolved. V lost 3 bases, J lost 11 bases, and 12 bases lay in between. The CDR3 covers 13 residues. The germline gives CDR1 SGDLS, CDR2 YYNGEE. The chain's CDR3 is CASSEADRPPLHF. The DNA for the CDR3 is TGTGCCAGCAGCGAAGCGGACCGTCCACCCCTCCACTTT.

This clonotype has at least ten counts. CDR3 residues: CASRRFPGRMNTEAFF. CDR3 DNA: TGTGCCAGCAGACGATTTCCAGGGAGGATGAACACTGAAGCTTTCTTT. The genes are TRBV9 and TRBJ1-1, with D possibly being TRBD1 (5 bases). Germline lookup yields CDR1 SGDLS and CDR2 YYNGEE. The V and J ends lost 5 bases and 0 bases respectively, with 17 bases between them. The CDR3 contains 16 residues.

This clonotype was seen only a few times. V is TRBV5-4 and J is TRBJ2-5; TRBD2 might be the D (7 bases). The germline gives CDR1 SGHNT, CDR2 YYREEE (reference sequence). Trimming took off 4 bases at V and 5 bases at J, with 15 bases between the two ends. CDR3 length equals 14 residues. CDR3 region: CASSEAGAFETQYF. DNA for the CDR3: TGTGCCAGCAGCGAGGCGGGGGCGTTTGAGACCCAGTACTTC. Looking up the rest from reference TRBV5-4 and TRBJ2-5 gives the full variable domain: ETGVTQSPTHLIKTRGQQVTLRCSSQSGHNTVSWYQQALGQGPQFIFQYYREEENGRGNFPPRFSGLQFPNYSSELNVNALELDDSALYLCASSEAGAFETQYFGPGTRLLVL.

The chain uses TRBV30 and TRBJ1-1; D uncertain. Germline CDR1 reads GTSNPN; CDR2 reads SVGIG (reference sequence). CDR3 length: 13 amino acids. Trimming took 0 bases from V and 5 from J, leaving 10 bases between them. The CDR3 bases are TGTGCCTGGAGTGTACAACGTTGGACTGAAGCTTTCTTT. Translating gives CAWSVQRWTEAFF.

CDR3 residues: CSVEIPGADTQYF. The CDR3 DNA is TGCAGCGTTGAAATCCCGGGGGCAGATACGCAGTATTTT. This chain links TRBV29-1 with TRBJ2-3, with D maybe TRBD2 (6 bases). V was shortened by 2 bases and J by 4 bases, with 10 bases between the two germline ends. This CDR3 comprises 13 residues. Germline V CDR1 and CDR2: SQVTM, ANQGSEA.

The table lists this clonotype with many counts. The chain links TRBV4-3 to TRBJ1-1, with 8 bases identical to TRBD1. Unmatched junction bases numbered 2, after V lost 2 bases and J lost 3 bases. The CDR3 loop spans 14 amino acids. From germline, CDR1 is LGHNA and CDR2 YSLEER. CDR3 DNA: TGCGCCAGCAGCCAACTGGACAGGGACACTGAAGCTTTCTTT. This encodes CASSQLDRDTEAFF.

In its sample, this clonotype was seen a few times. The chain joins TRBV7-2 to TRBJ2-7, with 7 bases aligning to TRBD2. V trimming: 2 bases; J trimming: 4 bases; junction bases outside the gene matches: 11. CDR1 is SGHTA and CDR2 is FQGNSA in the germline V gene. This CDR3 is 16 amino acids long. The CDR3 sequence: CASSLFSASGYYEQYF. The CDR3 region has the DNA TGTGCCAGCAGCTTATTCTCGGCTAGCGGCTATTACGAGCAGTACTTC.